This T cell receptor (beta chain) came from a study of OX40 agonist ivuxolimab in advanced cancers. Overall study: Aged roughly 23 to 79 with a mean of roughly 63 years, they were around 79% male.

This CDR3 has 16 amino acids. With V trimmed by 6 bases and J by 2 bases, 11 bases remained unmatched. CDR1 is KGHSH, CDR2 LQKENI, per germline. Findings and limits, study-wide: Expansion of clones was among the lowest in partial responders at 0.1-3.0 mg/kg. In CD8+ T cells, expanded clones were on average more numerous than in CD4+.

This clone has only one observation. Its target is unknown. Libraries were prepared by immunoSEQ multiplex PCR; TCRdb keeps only in-frame clonotypes and omits some of them. Among tens of thousands of clones listed, about 86% were seen once. The receptor was isolated from an adult with an advanced solid tumor such as melanoma, head and neck, liver or kidney cancer. This rearrangement joins TRBV18 to TRBJ2-3; 7 bases map to TRBD2. The sequenced sample was CD4+ or CD8+ T cells sorted from blood, obtained in a trial of the OX40 agonist ivuxolimab. The CDR3 region has the DNA TGTGCCAGCTCCGCGACTAGCTTATTATACACAGATACGCAGTATTTT. Its translation is CASSATSLLYTDTQYF.